This passage covers 24 T cell receptor beta chains from one sample sequenced in a study of T cell responses to AZD1222 COVID-19 vaccine. The data were produced by immunoSEQ multiplex PCR, yet TCRdb's version contains in-frame clones alone and is incomplete. This repertoire shows 150,000 or so clones, about 91% found once; its top ten account for 1.5% to 2%. Material: peripheral blood, obtained on day 0 of AZD1222 vaccination. All receptors derive from an adult in good health.

This chain joins TRBV7-8 and TRBJ2-1; the D is unclear. This CDR3 comprises 12 residues. Germline V gives CDR1 SGHVS, CDR2 FQNEAQ. With 5 bases removed from V and 12 bases from J, the gap between germline ends came to 14 bases. The CDR3 DNA reads as TGTGCCAGCAGCGGGCAACGGCTAGGGCAGTTCTTC. It translates to CASSGQRLGQFF.

About this clone: The sample carries other DNA sequences with the same CDR3. This chain uses TRBV4-1 with TRBJ2-3, with D possibly being TRBD2 (6 bases). Germline V CDR1 and CDR2: MGHRA, YSYEKL. The V and J ends lost 1 base and 1 base respectively, with 9 bases between them. This CDR3 is 15 amino acids long. The CDR3 nucleotides are TGCGCCAGCAGCCAAGCGCCGGGGGGCACAGATACGCAGTATTTT. This codes for CASSQAPGGTDTQYF.

V usage is TRBV27 and J usage is TRBJ1-1; D uncertain. The V and J ends lost 3 bases and 4 bases respectively, with 9 bases between them. This CDR3 spans 13 amino acids. The germline V gene has CDR1 MNHEY and CDR2 SMNVEV (reference sequence). CDR3: CASSFSGFTEAFF. The CDR3 nucleotides read TGTGCCAGCAGTTTTTCGGGGTTCACTGAAGCTTTCTTT.

CDR3 sequence reads: CASSVGGGAAEAFF. The CDR3 DNA is TGTGCCAGCAGCGTAGGTGGGGGGGCCGCTGAAGCTTTCTTT. The chain has TRBV9 and TRBJ1-1; perhaps TRBD1 as D (6 bases). The germline V gene has CDR1 SGDLS and CDR2 YYNGEE. Trimming cost V 0 bases and J 6 bases, with 12 bases left between them. This CDR3 region has 14 residues.

The chain uses TRBV5-1 and TRBJ2-3; 8 positions match TRBD2. Trimming took 5 bases from V and 4 from J; bases not matched to a gene: 6. Germline V gives CDR1 SGHRS, CDR2 YFSETQ. CDR3 length: 14 amino acids. This CDR3 is CASSLSGVSDTQYF. CDR3 DNA: TGCGCCAGCAGTCTTAGCGGGGTCTCAGATACGCAGTATTTT.

The rearrangement joins TRBV9 to TRBJ2-7, with D perhaps TRBD1 or TRBD2 (5 bases each). Germline values: CDR1 SGDLS, CDR2 YYNGEE. Between the trimmed V and J ends, which lost 0 bases and 3 bases, there was a span of 13 bases. CDR3 length: 15 residues. The CDR3 region is CASSVGASGHYEQYF. CDR3 DNA sequence: TGTGCCAGCAGCGTAGGGGCCAGCGGACACTACGAGCAGTACTTC.

The rearrangement joins TRBV6-6 to TRBJ2-2, with 12 bases matching TRBD1. V lost 5 bases and J lost 5; bases outside the gene matches: 12. CDR1 and CDR2 (germline): MNHNY, SVGAGI (reference sequence). This CDR3 has 18 amino acids. The CDR3 nucleotides read TGTGCCAGCAGTCCCGGGACAGGGGGCAGAGGGGGAACCGGGGAGCTGTTTTTT. Its translation is CASSPGTGGRGGTGELFF.

Only one count was recorded for this clone. The J gene is TRBJ1-2, the V gene TRBV27; the D is unclear. The CDR3 has 13 amino acids. The germline gives CDR1 MNHEY, CDR2 SMNVEV (reference sequence). V was cut by 4 bases and J by 4 bases, with 10 bases left in between. The CDR3 bases are TGTGCCAGCAGTTCGGCCGGGAGCTATGGCTACACCTTC. It encodes CASSSAGSYGYTF.

The V gene is TRBV19, the J gene TRBJ1-3; weak D call: TRBD1 (6 bases). Trimming took 5 bases from V and 0 from J, leaving 14 bases between them. Germline values: CDR1 LNHDA, CDR2 SQIVND (reference sequence). This CDR3 is 16 amino acids long. In nucleotides, the CDR3 is TGTGCCAGTAGTCCCCTGGACAGTAGCTCTGGAAACACCATATATTTT. Protein product: CASSPLDSSSGNTIYF.

The chain has TRBV18 and TRBJ2-7; 7 nucleotides agree with TRBD2. With 2 bases clipped from V and 4 bases from J, the junction kept 11 bases outside the gene matches. From germline, CDR1 is KGHSH and CDR2 LQKENI. This CDR3 region has 16 residues. The CDR3 region is CASSPAGRGGEYEQYF. CDR3 sequence (DNA): TGTGCCAGCTCACCAGCGGGTCGCGGGGGAGAGTACGAGCAGTACTTC.

The chain has TRBV9 and TRBJ2-5; TRBD1 agrees at 7 bases. Unmatched junction bases numbered 5, after V lost 1 base and J lost 2 bases. Germline values: CDR1 SGDLS, CDR2 YYNGEE. The CDR3 runs to 15 residues. The CDR3: CASSVMGTEQETQYF. DNA of the CDR3: TGTGCCAGCAGCGTAATGGGGACAGAGCAAGAGACCCAGTACTTC. Looking up the rest from reference TRBV9 and TRBJ2-5 gives the full variable domain: DSGVTQTPKHLITATGQRVTLRCSPRSGDLSVYWYQQSLDQGLQFLIQYYNGEERAKGNILERFSAQQFPDLHSELNLSSLELGDSALYFCASSVMGTEQETQYFGPGTRLLVL.

The CDR3 here is CASSPTVFVTGELFF. The CDR3 DNA reads TGTGCCAGCAGCCCGACGGTGTTTGTCACCGGGGAGCTGTTTTTT. The chain couples TRBV7-2 to TRBJ2-2; D unclear. This CDR3 is built from 15 residues. Germline V gene sequence: CDR1 SGHTA, CDR2 FQGNSA. The V end lost 5 bases, the J end lost 4 bases, and 14 bases lay between the germline ends. Full variable domain (outside the CDR3, taken from reference TRBV7-2 and TRBJ2-2): GAGVSQSPSNKVTEKGKDVELRCDPISGHTALYWYRQSLGQGLEFLIYFQGNSAPDKSGLPSDRFSAERTGGSVSTLTIQRTQQEDSAVYLCASSPTVFVTGELFFGEGSRLTVL.

The chain carries TRBV27 and TRBJ1-1; TRBD1 matches 9 bases. Per the germline V gene, CDR1 is MNHEY and CDR2 is SMNVEV (reference sequence). This CDR3 has 16 residues. The trim removed 3 bases at V and 2 bases at J, leaving 7 bases unmatched. The CDR3 sequence is CASSFAGTGPNTEAFF. In DNA, the CDR3 is TGTGCCAGCAGTTTTGCCGGGACAGGGCCAAACACTGAAGCTTTCTTT.

The J gene is TRBJ2-5, the V gene TRBV12-3 or TRBV12-4; perhaps TRBD2 as D (6 bases). The CDR3 length is 13 residues. Between the trimmed V and J ends, which lost 3 bases and 3 bases, there was a span of 8 bases. The CDR3 loop is CASSFTSKETQYF. The CDR3 DNA reads as TGTGCCAGCAGTTTCACTAGCAAAGAGACCCAGTACTTC.

Here the CDR3 DNA reads TGTGCCAGCAGCTTAGAAGGAGCAGTCCCGGAATATAGCAATCAGCCCCAGCATTTT. Its protein product is CASSLEGAVPEYSNQPQHF. The chain joins TRBV11-3 to TRBJ1-5; no definite D call. The CDR3 spans 19 residues. Germline CDR1 reads SGHNT; CDR2 reads YENEEA. Trimming removed 0 bases from V and 0 bases from J, with 18 bases in between.

This rearrangement joins TRBV5-4 to TRBJ2-2, with D possibly matching TRBD2 (6 bases). V shed 1 base and J shed 1 base, with 11 bases lying between them. From germline, CDR1 is SGHNT and CDR2 YYREEE (reference sequence). The length of the CDR3 is 16 residues. DNA of the CDR3: TGTGCCAGCAGCTTGCCGGGGGTCGGGAACACCGGGGAGCTGTTTTTT. Protein: CASSLPGVGNTGELFF.

V and J are TRBV12-3 or TRBV12-4 and TRBJ2-1; D gene uncertain. Trimming shortened V by 2 bases and J by 7 bases, and 9 bases separated the two germline ends. This CDR3 spans 13 amino acids. The CDR3 here is CASSLMAGNEQFF. CDR3 nucleotides: TGTGCCAGCAGTTTAATGGCCGGAAATGAGCAGTTCTTC.

This clone has only one observation. J is TRBJ1-2 and V is TRBV4-2; 11 bases align to TRBD1. The CDR3 length is 15 residues. The V gene's germline CDR1 is LGHNA and CDR2 YNFKEQ. Trimming cost V 8 bases and J 4 bases; bases outside gene matches: 9. CDR3 DNA sequence: TGTGCCAGCTCATTAGGACAGGGGGCCTTCTATGGCTACACCTTC. It specifies CASSLGQGAFYGYTF.

The chain carries TRBV15 and TRBJ2-3, with TRBD1 matching over 8 bases. Germline CDR1 reads LNHNV; CDR2 reads YYDKDF (reference sequence). This CDR3 has 13 amino acids. J gave up 1 base and V 10 bases, and 4 bases lay outside the gene matches. In nucleotides, the CDR3 is TGTGCCATCAGGGGGCTGGGCACAGATACGCAGTATTTT. It translates to CAIRGLGTDTQYF.

The rearrangement joins TRBV10-1 to TRBJ1-5; D not resolved. With 3 bases removed from V and 0 bases from J, the gap between germline ends came to 15 bases. CDR1 and CDR2 (germline): WNHNN, SYGVQD (reference sequence). The CDR3 has 17 amino acids. Written as DNA, the CDR3 is TGCGCCAGCAGTGATCGGGGTTTGATAAATAGCAATCAGCCCCAGCATTTT. The encoded protein is CASSDRGLINSNQPQHF.

This clone was counted once. The CDR3 DNA is TGCGCCAGCAGCCAGCAGACAGGGGGGCTATCCTACGAGCAGTACTTC. Protein sequence: CASSQQTGGLSYEQYF. J is TRBJ2-7 and V is TRBV4-3; 9 bases align to TRBD1. With 3 bases clipped from V and 1 base from J, the junction kept 7 bases outside the gene matches. Germline V gene sequence: CDR1 LGHNA, CDR2 YSLEER. The length of the CDR3 is 16 residues.

The chain uses TRBV5-1 and TRBJ1-1, with TRBD1 matching over 8 bases. V shed 0 bases and J 6 bases; nucleotides not matched to a gene: 4. Germline V lookup: CDR1 SGHRS, CDR2 YFSETQ. CDR3 length equals 14 residues. This CDR3 reads CASSLAGGGPEAFF. DNA of the CDR3: TGCGCCAGCAGCTTGGCAGGGGGCGGTCCTGAAGCTTTCTTT.

This clone was counted between two and nine times. The V gene is TRBV18, the J gene TRBJ1-5; no definite D call. The V end was cut by 5 bases, the J end by 7 bases, with 9 bases between. In germline, CDR1 is KGHSH, CDR2 LQKENI. The CDR3 has 12 residues. The CDR3 nucleotides read TGTGCCAGCTCAGGAAGTAGGCAGCCCCAGCATTTT. Protein sequence: CASSGSRQPQHF.

This chain links TRBV29-1 with TRBJ1-5; D not certain. The CDR3 is made up of 14 amino acids. The germline CDR1 and CDR2 sequences are SQVTM and ANQGSEA. Between the trimmed V and J ends, which lost 4 bases and 4 bases, there was a span of 14 bases. This CDR3 is CSVVVTDPNQPQHF. CDR3 nucleotide sequence: TGCAGCGTTGTTGTTACAGACCCGAATCAGCCCCAGCATTTT. Full variable domain (missing parts from reference TRBV29-1 and TRBJ1-5): SAVISQKPSRDICQRGTSLTIQCQVDSQVTMMFWYRQQPGQSLTLIATANQGSEATYESGFVIDKFPISRPNLTFSTLTVSNMSPEDSSIYLCSVVVTDPNQPQHFGDGTRLSIL.